This T cell receptor (beta chain) was identified in a study of blood T cell repertoires in COVID-19. Study-wide context: T cells, B-cell-depleted T cells, or PBMCs supplied cDNA or gDNA.

The table came from immunoSEQ multiplex PCR; TCRdb's copy has only in-frame clones and leaves some out. The sample has 70,000 or so clones, more than 90% seen once. Germline lookup yields CDR1 LGHNA and CDR2 YSLEER. V shed 1 base and J 5 bases; nucleotides not matched to a gene: 7. This CDR3 has 15 residues. This clone came up a few times. J is TRBJ1-1 and V is TRBV4-3; 7 bases map to TRBD1. The receptor was isolated from a man between 45 and 60 years old with acute or convalescent COVID-19. Sequenced sample: peripheral blood. CDR3 DNA sequence: TGCGCCAGCAGCCAAGCGGCGACAGGGACGACTGAAGCTTTCTTT. Translating gives CASSQAATGTTEAFF.